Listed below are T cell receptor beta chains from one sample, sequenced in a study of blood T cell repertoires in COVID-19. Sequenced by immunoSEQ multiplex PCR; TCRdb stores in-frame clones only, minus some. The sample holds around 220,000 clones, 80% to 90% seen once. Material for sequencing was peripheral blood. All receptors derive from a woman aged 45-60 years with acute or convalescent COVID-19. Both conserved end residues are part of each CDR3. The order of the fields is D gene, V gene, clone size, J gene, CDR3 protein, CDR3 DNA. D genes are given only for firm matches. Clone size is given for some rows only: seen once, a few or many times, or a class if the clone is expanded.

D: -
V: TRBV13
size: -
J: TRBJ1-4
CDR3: CASSFRGPTTNEKLFF
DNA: TGTGCCAGCAGCTTCCGAGGGCCTACAACTAATGAAAAACTGTTTTTT

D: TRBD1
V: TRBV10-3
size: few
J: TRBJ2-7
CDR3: CAFSKEWGQGSYEQYF
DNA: TGTGCCTTTTCAAAGGAGTGGGGACAGGGGTCCTACGAGCAGTACTTC

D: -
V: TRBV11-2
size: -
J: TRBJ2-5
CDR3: CASSFTEQETQYF
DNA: TGTGCCAGCAGCTTCACAGAGCAAGAGACCCAGTACTTC

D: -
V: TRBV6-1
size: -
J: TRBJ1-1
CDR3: CASSISGLNTEAFF
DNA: TGTGCCAGCAGCATAAGCGGGCTGAACACTGAAGCTTTCTTT

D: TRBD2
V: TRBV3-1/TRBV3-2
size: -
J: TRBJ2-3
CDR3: CASSHPGLAGIGTDTQYF
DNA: TGTGCCAGCAGTCACCCGGGACTAGCGGGAATTGGCACAGATACGCAGTATTTT

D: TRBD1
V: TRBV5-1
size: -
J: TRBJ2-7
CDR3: CASSSTGGYEQYF
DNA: TGCGCCAGCAGCTCGACAGGGGGCTACGAGCAGTACTTC

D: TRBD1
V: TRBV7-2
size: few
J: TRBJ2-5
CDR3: CASSQDRGRETQYF
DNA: TGTGCCAGCAGCCAAGACAGGGGGCGGGAGACCCAGTACTTC

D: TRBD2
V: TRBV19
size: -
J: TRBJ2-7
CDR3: CASSIGLAEVREQYF
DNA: TGTGCCAGTAGTATCGGACTAGCGGAAGTCCGTGAGCAGTACTTC

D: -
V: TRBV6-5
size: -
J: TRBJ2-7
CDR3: CASSYSAGNPYEQYF
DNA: TGTGCCAGCAGTTACTCTGCAGGGAACCCCTACGAGCAGTACTTC

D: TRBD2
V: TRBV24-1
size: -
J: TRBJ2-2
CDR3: CATSDLLAGGPGTGELFF
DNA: TGTGCCACCAGTGATTTGTTAGCGGGGGGGCCTGGCACCGGGGAGCTGTTTTTT

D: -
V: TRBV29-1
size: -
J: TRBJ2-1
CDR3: CSVGSRSYNEQFF
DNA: TGCAGCGTTGGTAGCCGCTCCTACAATGAGCAGTTCTTC

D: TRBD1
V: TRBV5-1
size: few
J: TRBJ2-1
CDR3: CASSQQGYNEQFF
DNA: TGCGCCAGCAGTCAACAGGGGTACAATGAGCAGTTCTTC

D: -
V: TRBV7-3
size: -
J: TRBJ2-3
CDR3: CASSFDWSTDTQYF
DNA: TGTGCCAGCAGCTTTGACTGGAGCACAGATACGCAGTATTTT

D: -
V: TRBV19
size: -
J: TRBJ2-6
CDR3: CASSRQGIAGANVLTF
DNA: TGTGCCAGTAGTAGGCAGGGGATTGCTGGGGCCAACGTCCTGACTTTC

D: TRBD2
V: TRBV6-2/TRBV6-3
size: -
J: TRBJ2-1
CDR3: CASSYGGGASNEQFF
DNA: TGTGCCAGCAGTTACGGCGGGGGGGCCAGCAATGAGCAGTTCTTC

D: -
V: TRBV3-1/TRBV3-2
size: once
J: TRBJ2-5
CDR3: CASSQDPGEETQYF
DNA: TGTGCCAGCAGCCAAGACCCCGGGGAAGAGACCCAGTACTTC

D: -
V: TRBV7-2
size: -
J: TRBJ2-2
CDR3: CASTRFPLANTGELFF
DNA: TGTGCCAGCACCCGCTTCCCACTGGCGAACACCGGGGAGCTGTTTTTT

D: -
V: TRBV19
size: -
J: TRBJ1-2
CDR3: CASSAETGLRYTF
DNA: TGTGCCAGTTCTGCCGAGACAGGATTACGCTACACCTTC

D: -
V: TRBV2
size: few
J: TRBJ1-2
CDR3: CASRDGALRGYTF
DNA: TGTGCCAGCAGGGATGGGGCGTTACGAGGCTACACCTTC

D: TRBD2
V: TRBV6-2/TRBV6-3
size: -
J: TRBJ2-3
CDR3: CASSYRRGGTDTQYF
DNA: TGTGCCAGCAGTTACCGGCGGGGGGGCACAGATACGCAGTATTTT

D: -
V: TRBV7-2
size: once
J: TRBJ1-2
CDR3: CASSLAGTRDGYTF
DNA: TGTGCCAGCAGCTTAGCAGGAACTCGGGATGGCTACACCTTC

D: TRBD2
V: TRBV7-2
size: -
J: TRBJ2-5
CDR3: CASSFKAGGRETQYF
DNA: TGTGCCAGCAGCTTTAAGGCGGGGGGGCGAGAGACCCAGTACTTC

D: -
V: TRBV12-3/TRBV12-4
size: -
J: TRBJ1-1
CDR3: CASQQGLAFF
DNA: TGTGCCAGCCAACAGGGCTTGGCTTTCTTT

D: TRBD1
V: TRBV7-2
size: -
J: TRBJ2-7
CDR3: CASSTGTGGYEQYF
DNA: TGTGCCAGCAGTACCGGGACAGGAGGGTACGAGCAGTACTTC

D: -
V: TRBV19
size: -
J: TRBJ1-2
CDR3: CASSPGLGEGGYTF
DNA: TGTGCCAGTAGCCCGGGTCTCGGGGAGGGAGGCTACACCTTC

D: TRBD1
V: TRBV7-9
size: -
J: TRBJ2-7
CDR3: CASSFDREYEQYF
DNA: TGTGCCAGCAGCTTCGACAGGGAATACGAGCAGTACTTC

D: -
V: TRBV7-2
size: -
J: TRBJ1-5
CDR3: CASSLERDQPQHF
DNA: TGTGCCAGCAGCTTAGAGAGGGATCAGCCCCAGCATTTT

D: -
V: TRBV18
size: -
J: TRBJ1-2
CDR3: CASSPRGAPSNYGYTF
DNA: TGTGCCAGCTCACCACGCGGAGCCCCCTCTAACTATGGCTACACCTTC

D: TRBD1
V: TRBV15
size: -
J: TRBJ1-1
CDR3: CATSRMDRTNTEAFF
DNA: TGTGCCACCAGCAGAATGGACAGGACCAACACTGAAGCTTTCTTT

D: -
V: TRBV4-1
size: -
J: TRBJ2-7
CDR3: CASSQVRGATYEQYF
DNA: TGCGCCAGCAGCCAAGTGCGGGGAGCCACCTACGAGCAGTACTTC

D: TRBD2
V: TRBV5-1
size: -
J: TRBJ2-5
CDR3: CASRRDYNQETQYF
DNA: TGCGCCAGCAGGCGGGACTACAACCAAGAGACCCAGTACTTC

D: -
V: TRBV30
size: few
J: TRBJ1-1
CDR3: CACRQFHTEAFF
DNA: TGTGCCTGCCGACAGTTCCACACTGAAGCTTTCTTT

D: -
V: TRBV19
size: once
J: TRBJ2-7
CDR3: CASTPGSLGYEQYF
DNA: TGTGCCAGTACCCCGGGGTCCCTAGGCTACGAGCAGTACTTC

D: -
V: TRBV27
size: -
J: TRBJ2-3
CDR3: CASSFQGRATDTQYF
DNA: TGTGCCAGCAGTTTTCAGGGGCGCGCCACAGATACGCAGTATTTT

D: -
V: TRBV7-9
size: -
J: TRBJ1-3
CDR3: CASSPATVSGNTIYF
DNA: TGTGCCAGCAGCCCCGCTACAGTCTCTGGAAACACCATATATTTT

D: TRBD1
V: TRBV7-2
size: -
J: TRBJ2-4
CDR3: CASSLLGTDDIQYF
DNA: TGTGCCAGCAGCTTACTCGGGACAGACGATATTCAGTACTTC

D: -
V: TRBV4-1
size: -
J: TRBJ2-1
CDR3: CASSQGAGVWEQFF
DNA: TGCGCCAGCAGCCAGGGGGCGGGGGTGTGGGAGCAGTTCTTC

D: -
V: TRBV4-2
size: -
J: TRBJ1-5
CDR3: CASSHQASINMNQPQHF
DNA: TGTGCCAGCAGCCACCAGGCCAGCATCAACATGAATCAGCCCCAGCATTTT

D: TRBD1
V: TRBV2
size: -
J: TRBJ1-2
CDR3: CASSFERQGRGYTF
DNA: TGTGCCAGCAGTTTCGAACGACAGGGTCGGGGCTACACCTTC

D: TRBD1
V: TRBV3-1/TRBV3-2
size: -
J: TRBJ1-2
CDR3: CASSRLGQGEGYGYTF
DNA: TGTGCCAGCAGCCGTCTGGGACAGGGGGAAGGCTATGGCTACACCTTC